This T cell receptor (beta chain) derives from a study of T cells after yellow fever vaccination. TCRdb passed the 5' RACE reads through MiXCR, listing each CDR3 protein once. Among approximately 550,000 distinct CDR3 sequences listed, about 19% were seen once. Study-wide results and caveats: Subsequent booster samples again held most clones from primary vaccination (roughly 95% CD4, approximately 86% CD8).

Germline assignment: CDR1 GTSNPN and CDR2 SVGIG (reference sequence). The CDR3 runs to 15 residues. The V and J ends lost 1 base and 0 bases, in that order; junction bases with no gene match: 2. This clonotype was detected a few times. Its antigen is still unknown. The V gene is TRBV30, the J gene TRBJ2-1, with 8 positions matching TRBD2. The clonotype comes from a man aged 30 to 39 who received the YFV17D yellow fever vaccine. The source was PBMCs, collected 15 days after the yellow fever booster vaccination. In DNA, the CDR3 is TGTGCCTGGAGTGACGCGGGGGGCTCCTACAATGAGCAGTTCTTC. Protein: CAWSDAGGSYNEQFF.